One sample yielded the 5 T cell receptor beta chains listed below, sequenced in a study of blood T cell repertoires in COVID-19. The method was immunoSEQ multiplex PCR; TCRdb's version includes in-frame clones alone and lacks a portion of them. The sample shows around 98,000 clones, roughly 82% of them seen only once. The sample was peripheral blood. These receptors were taken from a man in his 70s with active or convalescent COVID-19.

In its sample, this clone was seen once. J is TRBJ2-1 and V is TRBV6-5; 7 bases align to TRBD1. The CDR3 consists of 14 residues. Unmatched junction bases numbered 11, after V lost 7 bases and J lost 8 bases. The V gene's germline CDR1 is MNHEY and CDR2 SVGAGI. The DNA of the CDR3 is TGTGCCAGCACCCCGACAGGGTCGTATGATGAGCAGTTCTTC. This sequence encodes CASTPTGSYDEQFF.

CDR3: CASSVDRVPNQPQHF. The CDR3 DNA sequence: TGTGCCAGTAGCGTAGACAGGGTCCCCAATCAGCCCCAGCATTTT. The chain combines TRBV19 with TRBJ1-5, with 7 bases fitting TRBD1. CDR1 and CDR2 (germline): LNHDA, SQIVND (reference sequence). Losses at the gene ends were 6 bases for V and 3 bases for J; bases not matched to a gene: 8. This CDR3 spans 15 amino acids.

This chain joins TRBV5-4 and TRBJ2-7, with D perhaps matching TRBD1 (5 bases). The CDR3 sequence is 13 residues long. V lost 1 base to trimming and J lost 3 bases, with 8 bases between them. The germline V gene has CDR1 SGHNT and CDR2 YYREEE (reference sequence). The CDR3 loop is CASSLQGIYEQYF. The CDR3 DNA sequence: TGTGCCAGCAGCTTGCAGGGTATCTACGAGCAGTACTTC.

V and J are TRBV11-2 and TRBJ1-1; D may be TRBD1 (5 bases). Trimming shortened V by 2 bases and J by 5 bases, and 12 bases separated the two germline ends. The CDR3 extends over 14 amino acids. The germline CDR1 and CDR2 sequences are SGHAT and FQNNGV. CDR3 protein: CASSLLRGSTEAFF. In DNA form, the CDR3 reads TGTGCCAGCAGCTTACTTAGGGGTAGTACTGAAGCTTTCTTT.

V is TRBV3-1 (or the pseudogene TRBV3-2) and J is TRBJ2-2; D ambiguous. CDR3 length: 14 residues. Germline CDR1 reads LGHDT; CDR2 reads YNNKEL (reference sequence). Trimming pared 1 base from V and 2 bases from J, leaving 5 bases between. CDR3 loop: CASSQGTNTGELFF. The CDR3, as DNA: TGTGCCAGCAGCCAAGGCACAAACACCGGGGAGCTGTTTTTT.